One sample yielded the 12 T cell receptor beta chains listed below, sequenced in a study of cytomegalovirus exposure and HLA in healthy donors. PCR primers comprised 60 Vbeta and 13 Jbeta primers. The method was immunoSEQ multiplex PCR; TCRdb's version includes in-frame clones alone and lacks a portion of them. The sample records about 78,000 clones, about three quarters being singletons. Sequencing used PBMCs. These receptors all come from a woman aged 40 to 50 in good health and CMV-seropositive.

V is TRBV7-9 and J is TRBJ2-7; TRBD1 matches at 9 bases. The CDR3 totals 15 residues. The V gene end was trimmed by 1 base and the J gene end by 7 bases; junction bases not matched to a gene: 8. The germline gives CDR1 SEHNR, CDR2 FQNEAQ (reference sequence). The CDR3 coding sequence is TGTGCCAGCAGCTTAGAAGGGGACAGGGTTTCTGAGCAGTACTTC. It codes for CASSLEGDRVSEQYF. Full variable domain (outside the CDR3, taken from reference TRBV7-9 and TRBJ2-7): DTGVSQNPRHKITKRGQNVTFRCDPISEHNRLYWYRQTLGQGPEFLTYFQNEAQLEKSRLLSDRFSAERPKGSFSTLEIQRTEQGDSAMYLCASSLEGDRVSEQYFGPGTRLTVT.

In the case of this clone: This specimen includes other DNA sequences encoding the same CDR3. CDR3 in DNA: TGCAGCGTGAATCCTAGCGGGACCGGGGAGCTGTTTTTT. It translates to CSVNPSGTGELFF. The chain employs TRBV29-1 and TRBJ2-2; 8 bases map to TRBD2. From germline, CDR1 is SQVTM and CDR2 ANQGSEA. The ends lost 6 bases at V and 5 bases at J; junction bases unmatched: 5. CDR3 length equals 13 residues.

This clone was observed a handful of times. The chain couples TRBV6-1 to TRBJ1-1; D unresolved. CDR3 length: 14 amino acids. Germline V CDR1 and CDR2: MNHNS, SASEGT. V was pared by 7 bases and J by 0 bases, with 12 bases between. In DNA, the CDR3 is TGTGCCAGCACCGAGGGAGGCCTGAACACTGAAGCTTTCTTT. Encoded protein: CASTEGGLNTEAFF.

The rearrangement joins TRBV27 to TRBJ1-2, with 11 bases matching TRBD1. Germline V gene data show CDR1 as MNHEY and CDR2 as SMNVEV (reference sequence). Trimming took 8 bases from V and 4 from J; bases not matched to a gene: 3. This CDR3 is 13 amino acids long. The DNA for the CDR3 is TGTGCCAGCTCGGGACAGGGGGGCTATGGCTACACCTTC. It specifies CASSGQGGYGYTF.

This chain links TRBV10-3 with TRBJ2-2, with TRBD2 matching 8 bases. CDR3 length equals 15 residues. The J segment lost 5 bases and the V segment lost 6 bases, leaving 8 bases of the junction unmatched. In germline, CDR1 is ENHRY, CDR2 SYGVKD. This chain's CDR3 is CAISFGAGETGELFF. The CDR3 nucleotides read TGTGCCATCAGCTTCGGAGCGGGAGAAACCGGGGAGCTGTTTTTT.

The V and J genes are TRBV7-9 and TRBJ1-1, with TRBD1 matching 8 bases. The CDR3 is made up of 16 amino acids. Germline assignment: CDR1 SEHNR and CDR2 FQNEAQ (reference sequence). V trimming: 5 bases; J trimming: 6 bases; junction bases outside the gene matches: 14. The CDR3 region has the DNA TGTGCCAGCAGCCAAACAGGGGGAGGCGGACGGGCTGAAGCTTTCTTT. Translation gives CASSQTGGGGRAEAFF.

The rearrangement uses TRBV25-1 and TRBJ1-5, with 10 bases matching TRBD1. Trimming at V came to 4 bases and at J to 7 bases, leaving 1 base not matched to a gene. CDR1 and CDR2 from the germline V gene are MGHDK and SYGVNS. The CDR3 has 13 residues. The CDR3 is CASSGQGAQPQHF. The CDR3 region has the DNA TGTGCCAGCAGTGGACAGGGGGCACAGCCCCAGCATTTT. The full variable domain, completed using reference TRBV25-1 and TRBJ1-5, is EADIYQTPRYLVIGTGKKITLECSQTMGHDKMYWYQQDPGMELHLIHYSYGVNSTEKGDLSSESTVSRIRTEHFPLTLESARPSHTSQYLCASSGQGAQPQHFGDGTRLSIL.

V usage is TRBV5-5 and J usage is TRBJ2-1, with TRBD1 matching over 7 bases. The V and J ends lost 4 bases and 4 bases, in that order; junction bases with no gene match: 8. The germline CDR1 and CDR2 sequences are SGHKS and YYEKEE (reference sequence). CDR3 length equals 15 residues. The CDR3 region is CASSPRTGGYNEQFF. The DNA of the CDR3 is TGTGCCAGCAGCCCACGGACAGGAGGATACAATGAGCAGTTCTTC.

As concerns this clone: Its ends do not fully match the called genes, so a read error is possible. V is TRBV15 and J is TRBJ1-2, with TRBD1 matching over 7 bases. The length of the CDR3 is 15 residues. Germline V gene lookup returns CDR1 LNHNV and CDR2 YYDKDF (reference sequence). CDR3 sequence reads: CATSRDLGTVVGYPF. CDR3 in DNA: TGTGCCACCAGCAGAGATCTGGGGACAGTCGTTGGCTACCCCTTC.

The chain uses TRBV5-6 and TRBJ1-5; no definite D call. The V and J ends lost 2 bases and 2 bases respectively, with 8 bases between them. The CDR3 consists of 14 residues. Germline V lookup: CDR1 SGHDT, CDR2 YYEEEE. The CDR3 loop is CASSFYRGNQPQHF. The DNA for the CDR3 is TGTGCCAGCAGCTTTTACCGGGGCAATCAGCCCCAGCATTTT.

The rearrangement joins TRBV6-5 to TRBJ2-7; a possible D gene is TRBD1 (5 bases). Per germline, CDR1 MNHEY and CDR2 SVGAGI. The CDR3 contains 14 residues. Trimming removed 8 bases from V and 1 base from J, with 15 bases in between. The CDR3 region is CASGRGRASYEQYF. CDR3 bases: TGTGCCAGCGGGCGCGGCAGGGCGTCCTACGAGCAGTACTTC.

This chain connects TRBV19 to TRBJ2-1, with D maybe TRBD2 (5 bases). From germline, CDR1 is LNHDA and CDR2 SQIVND (reference sequence). Trimming cost V 3 bases and J 8 bases, with 11 bases left between them. The CDR3 contains 13 residues. CDR3 sequence: CASSIISGDEQFF. CDR3 in DNA: TGTGCCAGTAGTATTATCTCCGGGGATGAGCAGTTCTTC.